The next 17 T cell receptor beta chains were all read from a single sample in a study of T-cell reconstitution after alpha-beta-depleted transplantation in children. Unique molecular identifiers were used to barcode this TCRbeta library. Each CDR3 protein is one row after TCRdb ran MiXCR on the PCR reads. The table records about 72,000 distinct CDR3 sequences, approximately 7.4% of them present only once. The source material was PBMCs from the stem cell graft donor, sampled from the stem cell graft. The receptors shown here come from a human donor who donated a stem cell graft to a child with acute lymphoblastic leukemia.

In this sample, this clonotype turned up many times. As DNA, the CDR3 is TGTGCCAGCAGCCAAGTAACCGGGACAGGGGATCTGGAGCAGTTCTTC. Its translation is CASSQVTGTGDLEQFF. The V and J genes are TRBV4-2 and TRBJ2-1; 10 positions match TRBD1. The CDR3 length is 16 residues. Germline assignment: CDR1 LGHNA and CDR2 YNFKEQ. Trimming took 1 base from V and 10 from J; bases not matched to a gene: 10.

This clonotype was seen at least ten times. The junction and the germline gene differ at one end; a read error may be behind it. This chain connects TRBV5-1 to TRBJ2-2; 10 bases are a match to TRBD1. The CDR3 extends over 15 amino acids. Germline assignment: CDR1 SGHRS and CDR2 YFSETQ. CDR3 nucleotide sequence: TGCGCCAGCAGCTCCGGGACAGGGGACACCGGGGATCTGTTTTTT. Protein: CASSSGTGDTGDLFF.

The V gene is TRBV9, the J gene TRBJ1-1, with a weak D call TRBD1 (5 bases). The CDR3 covers 14 residues. V lost 0 bases and J lost 2, with 8 bases in between. Germline V gene lookup returns CDR1 SGDLS and CDR2 YYNGEE. The CDR3 spells CASSVEGDNTEAFF. The CDR3 DNA follows: TGTGCCAGCAGCGTAGAAGGGGACAACACTGAAGCTTTCTTT.

This clonotype was counted at least ten times. The chain joins TRBV5-6 to TRBJ1-1; D not certain. Germline V gene data show CDR1 as SGHDT and CDR2 as YYEEEE. The V and J ends lost 1 base and 0 bases respectively, with 10 bases between them. The CDR3 sequence is 15 residues long. CDR3 sequence (DNA): TGTGCCAGCAGCTTGTTGAGGGTACTGAACACTGAAGCTTTCTTT. This codes for CASSLLRVLNTEAFF.

This clonotype was observed at least ten times. The CDR3: CAISEKGPQTLNEQFF. CDR3 DNA: TGTGCCATCAGTGAGAAGGGACCGCAGACCCTCAATGAGCAGTTCTTC. The chain is built from TRBV10-3 and TRBJ2-1; D assignment may be TRBD1 or TRBD2 (5 bases each). Trimming removed 2 bases at V and 6 bases at J, with 17 bases between. The CDR3 length is 16 residues. Germline loops: CDR1 ENHRY, CDR2 SYGVKD.

The V call is TRBV4-3, the J call TRBJ2-2, with 8 bases identical to TRBD1. V was pared by 4 bases and J by 2 bases, with 3 bases of the junction left unmatched. The germline CDR1 and CDR2 sequences are LGHNA and YSLEER. This CDR3 comprises 15 residues. CDR3 region: CASSPGQENTGELFF. The DNA for the CDR3 is TGCGCCAGCAGCCCGGGACAGGAAAACACCGGGGAGCTGTTTTTT.

This clonotype has a count of ten or more. This chain joins TRBV13 and TRBJ2-7, with 7 bases aligning to TRBD1. Trimming cost V 5 bases and J 3 bases; bases outside gene matches: 13. The CDR3 runs 16 residues. Germline V lookup: CDR1 PRHDT, CDR2 FYEKMQ (reference sequence). The CDR3 is CASSHARQGINYEQYF. The CDR3 DNA reads as TGTGCCAGCAGCCATGCTCGACAGGGTATTAACTACGAGCAGTACTTC. Full variable domain (remainder filled in from reference TRBV13 and TRBJ2-7): AAGVIQSPRHLIKEKRETATLKCYPIPRHDTVYWYQQGPGQDPQFLISFYEKMQSDKGSIPDRFSAQQFSDYHSELNMSSLELGDSALYFCASSHARQGINYEQYFGPGTRLTVT.

The gene calls are TRBV19 and TRBJ1-1; TRBD1 might be the D (6 bases). There are 14 residues in the CDR3. Germline values: CDR1 LNHDA, CDR2 SQIVND (reference sequence). Trimming pared 2 bases from V and 1 base from J, leaving 8 bases between. The CDR3 here is CASSIRGPNTEAFF. The CDR3, as DNA: TGTGCCAGTAGTATACGGGGGCCGAACACTGAAGCTTTCTTT.

This clonotype was seen repeatedly, ten times or more. This chain uses TRBV24-1 with TRBJ2-1, with 7 bases aligning to TRBD2. The germline gives CDR1 KGHDR, CDR2 SFDVKD. J gave up 7 bases and V 0 bases, and 2 bases lay outside the gene matches. This CDR3 contains 14 residues. The CDR3 loop reads CATSDLSSGNEQFF. The CDR3 DNA follows: TGTGCCACCAGTGATTTGAGTAGCGGGAATGAGCAGTTCTTC.

In its sample, this clonotype was seen many times. This rearrangement joins TRBV5-1 to TRBJ2-1; TRBD2 agrees at 13 bases. The germline gives CDR1 SGHRS, CDR2 YFSETQ. The CDR3 consists of 17 residues. Losses at the gene ends were 4 bases for V and 4 bases for J; bases not matched to a gene: 8. CDR3: CASSPQQLAGGYNEQFF. The CDR3 DNA sequence: TGCGCCAGCAGCCCCCAGCAACTAGCGGGGGGGTACAATGAGCAGTTCTTC.

This clonotype has just a few counts. V is TRBV2 and J is TRBJ2-3; 7 bases align to TRBD1. This CDR3 comprises 13 residues. CDR1 is SNHLY, CDR2 FYNNEI, per germline. V was pared by 4 bases and J by 10 bases, with 8 bases of the junction left unmatched. CDR3 sequence: CASSATGPSAQYF. CDR3 DNA: TGTGCCAGCAGTGCGACAGGGCCATCAGCGCAGTATTTT.

This clonotype has only a few counts. This chain uses TRBV5-1 with TRBJ1-2; D call uncertain. This CDR3 region has 13 residues. The V end was cut by 4 bases, the J end by 2 bases, with 9 bases between. CDR1 is SGHRS, CDR2 YFSETQ, per germline. The CDR3 region is CASSVYANYGYTF. CDR3 coding DNA: TGCGCCAGCAGCGTTTATGCGAACTATGGCTACACCTTC.

The gene calls are TRBV7-3 and TRBJ2-1; 8 nucleotides align to TRBD2. V was clipped by 5 bases and J by 6 bases; unmatched bases: 6. Germline CDR1 reads SGHTA; CDR2 reads FQGTGA. The CDR3 is made up of 14 amino acids. CDR3 in DNA: TGTGCCAGCAGCCCCTTGGCGGGGGGCAATGAGCAGTTCTTC. This translates into CASSPLAGGNEQFF.

The genes are TRBV9 and TRBJ2-7; D is unclear. The germline V and J ends were trimmed by 3 bases and 2 bases, with 15 bases remaining between them. CDR1 and CDR2 (germline): SGDLS, YYNGEE. CDR3 length: 15 residues. Here the CDR3 reads CASSEGPQQTYEQYF. DNA of the CDR3: TGTGCCAGCAGCGAGGGTCCGCAGCAGACCTACGAGCAGTACTTC.

In this sample, this clonotype turned up many times. The CDR3: CASSHLASTDTQYF. CDR3 coding DNA: TGCGCCAGCAGCCATCTGGCGAGCACAGATACGCAGTATTTT. The chain couples TRBV5-1 to TRBJ2-3; D not resolved. CDR1 is SGHRS, CDR2 YFSETQ, per germline. Trimming left V 4 bases short and J 0 bases short, with 9 bases between. The CDR3 has 14 residues. The variable domain in full, with the rest retrieved from reference TRBV5-1 and TRBJ2-3, is KAGVTQTPRYLIKTRGQQVTLSCSPISGHRSVSWYQQTPGQGLQFLFEYFSETQRNKGNFPGRFSGRQFSNSRSEMNVSTLELGDSALYLCASSHLASTDTQYFGPGTRLTVL.

This clonotype was detected many times. The V call is TRBV20-1, the J call TRBJ2-6; D is perhaps TRBD1 (6 bases). This CDR3 is 15 amino acids long. CDR1 DFQATT and CDR2 SNEGSKA come from the germline V gene (reference sequence). V dropped 3 bases and J dropped 4 bases, with 13 bases sitting between them. The CDR3 here is CSASLTGRGANVLTF. DNA for the CDR3: TGCAGTGCTAGTCTTACAGGGAGAGGGGCCAACGTCCTGACTTTC.

V gene TRBV11-3 combines with J gene TRBJ2-2; the D gene is possibly TRBD1 (6 bases). This CDR3 region has 13 residues. The germline CDR1 and CDR2 sequences are SGHNT and YENEEA. V was pared by 5 bases and J by 11 bases, with 15 bases between. The CDR3 DNA reads as TGTGCCAGCAGCCCGGGACATCAGCACGAGCTGTTTTTT. Protein sequence: CASSPGHQHELFF. Variable domain in full (rest from reference TRBV11-3 and TRBJ2-2): EAGVVQSPRYKIIEKKQPVAFWCNPISGHNTLYWYLQNLGQGPELLIRYENEEAVDDSQLPKDRFSAERLKGVDSTLKIQPAELGDSAVYLCASSPGHQHELFFGEGSRLTVL.